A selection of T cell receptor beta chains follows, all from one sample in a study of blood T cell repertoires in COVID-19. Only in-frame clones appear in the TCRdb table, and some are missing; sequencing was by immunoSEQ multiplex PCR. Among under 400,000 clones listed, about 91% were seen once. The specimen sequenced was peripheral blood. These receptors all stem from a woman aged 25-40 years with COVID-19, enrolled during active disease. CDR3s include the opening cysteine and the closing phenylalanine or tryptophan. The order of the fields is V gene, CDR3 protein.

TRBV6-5	CASRGGLNTEAFF
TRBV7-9	CASSLIEDRRTF
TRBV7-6	CASSLGPWGLQAEAFF
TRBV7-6	CASSRQGEVNTEAFF
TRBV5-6	CASSWGGGSEAFF
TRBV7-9	CASSLRLAGETQYF
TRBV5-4	CASSLSVGGGWDYGYTF
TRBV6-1	CASSDYSGSTDTQYF
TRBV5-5	CASSQTTGSYGYTF
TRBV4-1	CASSRTGLSTDTQYF
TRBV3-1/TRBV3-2	CASSPGLAGSQETQYF
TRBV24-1	CATRGQLQTEAFF
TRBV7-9	CASSLGTGPNTEAFF
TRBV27	CASSRSGGAGTDTQYF
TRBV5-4	CAYQGQNYFGYTF
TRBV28	CASSFRGGYTEAFF
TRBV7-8	CASSNPYRDRERETQYF
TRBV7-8	CASSRALNRVGNEKLFF
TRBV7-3	CASSFRADYGYTF
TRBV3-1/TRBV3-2	CASSQKGRPGAGELFF
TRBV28	CASSLWAGGDTDTQYF
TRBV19	CASSIPIDRSESPLHF
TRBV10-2	CASSEKDRGVDQPQHF
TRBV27	CASSLINRGISTDTQYF
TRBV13	CASSLGGSDGYTF
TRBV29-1	CSVGRTSGVRSNEQFF
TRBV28	CASSLGGVTTEAFF